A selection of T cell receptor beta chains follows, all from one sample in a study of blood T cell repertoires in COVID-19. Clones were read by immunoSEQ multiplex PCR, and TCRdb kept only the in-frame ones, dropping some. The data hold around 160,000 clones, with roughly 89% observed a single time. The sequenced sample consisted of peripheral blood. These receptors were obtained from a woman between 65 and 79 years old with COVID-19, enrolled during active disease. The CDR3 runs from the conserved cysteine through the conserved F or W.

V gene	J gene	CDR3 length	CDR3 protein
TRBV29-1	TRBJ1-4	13	CSVGQATNEKLFF
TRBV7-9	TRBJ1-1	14	CASSLAGMNTEAFF
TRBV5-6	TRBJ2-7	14	CASSLAGQPYEQYF
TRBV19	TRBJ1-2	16	CASSKLSAGTGGGYTF
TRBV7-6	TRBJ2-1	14	CASSLGHRDNEQFF
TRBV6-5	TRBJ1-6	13	CASRGRENSPLHF
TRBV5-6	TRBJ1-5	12	CASSLANQPQHF
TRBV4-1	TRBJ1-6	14	CASSPDRENSPLHF
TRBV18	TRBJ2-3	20	CASSPLTPDRGLPSTDTQYF
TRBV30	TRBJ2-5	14	CAWGPGGAVETQYF
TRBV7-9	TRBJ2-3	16	CASSPAWDRGADTQYF
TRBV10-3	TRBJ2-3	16	CAISEYGTGNTDTQYF
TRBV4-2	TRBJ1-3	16	CASSHVREFSGNTIYF
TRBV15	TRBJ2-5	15	CATSKGGMKVETQYF
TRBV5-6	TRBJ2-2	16	CASSTGTSGGSGELFF
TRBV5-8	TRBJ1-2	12	CASSFRSYGYTF
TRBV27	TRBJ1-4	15	CASSSYRATNEKLFF
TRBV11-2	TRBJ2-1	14	CASSLVGGSREQFF
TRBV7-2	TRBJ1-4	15	CASSKRTDFNEKLFF
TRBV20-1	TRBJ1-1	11	CSSRVNTEAFF
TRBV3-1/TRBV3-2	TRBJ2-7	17	CASSLFPDRPDSYEQYF
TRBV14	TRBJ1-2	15	CASSQTGRVLYGYTF
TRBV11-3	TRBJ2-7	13	CASSPDRGGEQYF
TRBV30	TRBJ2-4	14	CAWSVEGDPNIQYF
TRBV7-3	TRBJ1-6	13	CASGTGPNSPLHF
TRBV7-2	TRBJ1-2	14	CASSLGTGNYGYTF
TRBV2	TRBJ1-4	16	CASSDRRARVREKLFF
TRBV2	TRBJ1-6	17	CASSEALVSSYNSPLHF
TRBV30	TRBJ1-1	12	CAWSGGHTEAFF
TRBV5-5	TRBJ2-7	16	CASSFGASGFLYEQYF
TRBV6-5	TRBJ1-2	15	CASNEGGQAVYGYTF
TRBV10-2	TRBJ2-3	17	CASSEFGAGGPGDTQYF
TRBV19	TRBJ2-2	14	CASSIQGSTGELFF
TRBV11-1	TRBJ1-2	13	CASSFSGNYGYTF
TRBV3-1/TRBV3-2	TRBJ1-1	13	CASSLDRATEAFF
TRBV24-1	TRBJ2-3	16	CATSDRDRSSTDTQYF
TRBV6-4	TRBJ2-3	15	CASSDSTLYTDTQYF
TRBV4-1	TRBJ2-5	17	CASSQGTSGTGEETQYF
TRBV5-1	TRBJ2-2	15	CASRFGTGRSGELFF
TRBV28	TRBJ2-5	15	CASSFFRNGGETQYF
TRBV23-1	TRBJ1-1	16	CASSPPGGRINTEAFF
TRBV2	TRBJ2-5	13	CASSAQGKETQYF
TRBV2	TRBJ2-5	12	CASARYQETQYF
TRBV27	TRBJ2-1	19	CASSSSPPGLAGGVGEQFF
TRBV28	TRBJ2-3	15	CASSPEAYSTDTQYF
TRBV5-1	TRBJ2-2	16	CASSLEGSGRTGELFF
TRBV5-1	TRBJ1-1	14	CASSLGDRNTEAFF
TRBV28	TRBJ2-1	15	CASRRTAPSYNEQFF
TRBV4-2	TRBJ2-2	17	CASSQDRYAGASGELFF
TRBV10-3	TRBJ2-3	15	CAISPGTGRGDTQYF
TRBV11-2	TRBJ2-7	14	CASSLGAATYEQYF
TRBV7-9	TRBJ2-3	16	CASSRRVGGGTDTQYF
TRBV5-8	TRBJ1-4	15	CASSLAGQGNFKLFF
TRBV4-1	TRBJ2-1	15	CASSQRQGRFDEQFF